Included here is one T cell receptor beta chain sequence, with context. This specimen belongs to a study of blood T cell repertoires in COVID-19. About the research overall: Some COVID-19 samples were acute and others convalescent; all came from the United States, Italy and Spain. Sources were T cells, B-cell-depleted T cells, or PBMCs; the material itself was cDNA or gDNA.

The CDR3 sequence is 15 residues long. The germline CDR1 and CDR2 sequences are KGHDR and SFDVKD. V was clipped by 2 bases and J by 7 bases, with 11 bases between them. The authors' processing: Amplification of reference gene primers was used by the study to estimate nucleated cell counts. The table came from immunoSEQ multiplex PCR; TCRdb's copy has only in-frame clones and leaves some out. V, J and clone size are taken as reported in that table, and D and trimming were inferred from the DNA itself. The table records around 250,000 clones, approximately 82% of them present only once. What was sequenced was peripheral blood. The source is a man aged 30-40 years who had recovered from COVID-19. The rearrangement uses TRBV24-1 and TRBJ1-6; weak D call: TRBD1 (6 bases). CDR3 in DNA: TGTGCCACCAGTGATTCCCGACAGGTAAATTCACCCCTCCACTTT. This translates into CATSDSRQVNSPLHF.